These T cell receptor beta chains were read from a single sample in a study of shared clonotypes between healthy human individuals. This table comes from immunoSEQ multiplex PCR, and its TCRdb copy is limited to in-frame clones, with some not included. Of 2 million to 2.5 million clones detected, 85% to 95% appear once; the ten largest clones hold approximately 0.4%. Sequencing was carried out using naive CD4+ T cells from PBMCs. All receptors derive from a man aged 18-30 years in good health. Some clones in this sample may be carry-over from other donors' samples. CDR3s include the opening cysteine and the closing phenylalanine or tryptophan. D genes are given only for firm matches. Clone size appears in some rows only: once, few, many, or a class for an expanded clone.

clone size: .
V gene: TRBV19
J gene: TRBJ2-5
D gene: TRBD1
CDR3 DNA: TGTGCCAGTAGTGTCCAACAGGGGTCGGAGACCCAGTACTTC
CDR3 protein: CASSVQQGSETQYF

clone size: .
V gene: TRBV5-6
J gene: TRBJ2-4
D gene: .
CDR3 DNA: TGTGCCAGCAGCCTCTATGGGGGAAACATTCAGTACTTC
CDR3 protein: CASSLYGGNIQYF

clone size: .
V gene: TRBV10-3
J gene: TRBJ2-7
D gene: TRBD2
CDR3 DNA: TGTGCCACCGCGGGAGTCTACGAGCAGTACTTC
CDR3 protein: CATAGVYEQYF

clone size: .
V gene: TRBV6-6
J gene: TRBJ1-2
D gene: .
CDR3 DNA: TGTGCCAGCAGCCCTAGGACAGAAGCGGGTGGCTACACCTTC
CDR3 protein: CASSPRTEAGGYTF

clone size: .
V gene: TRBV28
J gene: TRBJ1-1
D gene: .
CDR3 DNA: TGTGCCAGCAGTTTAGAACAAGTTCTACAACGGGACACTGAAGCTTTCTTT
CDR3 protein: CASSLEQVLQRDTEAFF

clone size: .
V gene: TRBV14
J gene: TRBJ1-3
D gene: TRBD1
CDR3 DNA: TGTGCCAGCAGCCAAGATAGGGGCCCCAGGGGGATGTTCGGGGGTTATGGAAACACCATATATTTT
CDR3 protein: CASSQDRGPRGMFGGYGNTIYF

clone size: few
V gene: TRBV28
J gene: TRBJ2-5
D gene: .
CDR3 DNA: TGTGCCAGCAGGACCCCCTCTTTGGGCCAAGAGACCCAGTACTTC
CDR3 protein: CASRTPSLGQETQYF

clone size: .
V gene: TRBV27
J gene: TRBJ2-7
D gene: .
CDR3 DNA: TGTGCCAGCAGAACGATTGCTGGAGGCTACGAGCAGTACTTC
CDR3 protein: CASRTIAGGYEQYF

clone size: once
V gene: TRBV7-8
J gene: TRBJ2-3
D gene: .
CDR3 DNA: TGTGCCAGCAGCCCCAGTCGTTATTCCGCTAGCACAGATACGCAGTATTTT
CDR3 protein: CASSPSRYSASTDTQYF

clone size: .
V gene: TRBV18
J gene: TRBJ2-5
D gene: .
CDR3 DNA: TGTGCCAGCTCACCCTGGGACGGCGCATTTGCCCAGTACTTC
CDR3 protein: CASSPWDGAFAQYF

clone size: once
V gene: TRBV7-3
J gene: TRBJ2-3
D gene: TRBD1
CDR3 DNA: TGTGCCAGCAGCACAGGGGCGGCCGAAACAGATACGCAGTATTTT
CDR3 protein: CASSTGAAETDTQYF

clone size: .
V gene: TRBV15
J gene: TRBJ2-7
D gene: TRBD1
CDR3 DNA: TGTGCCACCAGCAGGGACAGGAGCTCCTACGAGCAGTACTTC
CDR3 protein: CATSRDRSSYEQYF

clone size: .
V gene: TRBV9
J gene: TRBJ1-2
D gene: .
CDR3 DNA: TGTGCCAGCAGCGTAGGGTACGGGGCCGACTATGGCTACACCTTC
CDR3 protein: CASSVGYGADYGYTF

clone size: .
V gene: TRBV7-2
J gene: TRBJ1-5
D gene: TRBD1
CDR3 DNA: TGTGCCAGCAGCGGCGGGACAGTCACTCAGCCCCAGCATTTT
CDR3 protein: CASSGGTVTQPQHF

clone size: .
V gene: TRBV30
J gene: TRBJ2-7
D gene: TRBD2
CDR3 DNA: TGTGCCTGGAGTCTACTAGCGGTGCAGTACTTC
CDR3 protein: CAWSLLAVQYF

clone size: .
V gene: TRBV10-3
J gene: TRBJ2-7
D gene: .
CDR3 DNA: TGTGCCATCAGTGAGCAGCGGACCTACGAGCAGTACTTC
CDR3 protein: CAISEQRTYEQYF

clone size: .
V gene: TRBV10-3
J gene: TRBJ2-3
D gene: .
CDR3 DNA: TGTGCCATCAGTGAGTCAGCGGGTGGGGTCGGAGATACGCAGTATTTT
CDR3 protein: CAISESAGGVGDTQYF

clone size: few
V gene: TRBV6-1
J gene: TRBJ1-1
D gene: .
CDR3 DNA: TGTGCCAGCAGTGTTGGAGGGTATGGCACTGAAGCTTTCTTT
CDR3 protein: CASSVGGYGTEAFF

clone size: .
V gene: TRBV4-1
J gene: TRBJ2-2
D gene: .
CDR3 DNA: TGCGCCAGCAGCCAAATAGGCGGCCCTCGTAGCACCGGGGAGCTGTTTTTT
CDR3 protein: CASSQIGGPRSTGELFF

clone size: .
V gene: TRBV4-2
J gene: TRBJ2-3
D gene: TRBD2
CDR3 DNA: TGTGCCAGCAGCCAAGAAATCTCTAGCGGGAGTAGAGATACGCAGTATTTT
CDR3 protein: CASSQEISSGSRDTQYF

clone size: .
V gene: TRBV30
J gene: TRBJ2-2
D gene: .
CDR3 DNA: TGTGCCTGGAGTCTTAGGGGGTTCACCGGGGAGCTGTTTTTT
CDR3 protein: CAWSLRGFTGELFF

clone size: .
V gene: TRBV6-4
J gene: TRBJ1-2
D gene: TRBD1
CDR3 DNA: TGTGCCAGCAGAGCCGGGACAGGGGGCGATAAGGTCTATGGCTACACCTTC
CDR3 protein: CASRAGTGGDKVYGYTF

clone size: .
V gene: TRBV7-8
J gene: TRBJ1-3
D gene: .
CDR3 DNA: TGTGCCAGCAGCTTAGGTCGAGGAAACACCATATATTTT
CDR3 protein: CASSLGRGNTIYF

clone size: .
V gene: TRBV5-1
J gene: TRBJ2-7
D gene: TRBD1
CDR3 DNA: TGCGCCAGCACCGCGATTACAGGGGTGAAGACCGAGCAGTACTTC
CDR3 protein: CASTAITGVKTEQYF

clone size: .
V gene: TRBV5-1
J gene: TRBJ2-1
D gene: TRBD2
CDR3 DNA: TGCGCCAGCAGCTTAGCGGGAGGGCTTCACAATGAGCAGTTCTTC
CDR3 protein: CASSLAGGLHNEQFF

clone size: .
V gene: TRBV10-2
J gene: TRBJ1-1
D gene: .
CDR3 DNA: TGCGCCAGCAGAGTGATAAACACTGAAGCTTTCTTT
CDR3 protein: CASRVINTEAFF

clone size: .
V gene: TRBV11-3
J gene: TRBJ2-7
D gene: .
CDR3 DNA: TGTGCCAGCAGCCCCAGAGGGAGAAACAACGAGCAGTACTTC
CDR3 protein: CASSPRGRNNEQYF

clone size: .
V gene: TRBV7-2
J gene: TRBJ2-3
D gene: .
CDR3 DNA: TGTGCCAGCAGCACGTACCGGGACACATACACAGATACGCAGTATTTT
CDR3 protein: CASSTYRDTYTDTQYF

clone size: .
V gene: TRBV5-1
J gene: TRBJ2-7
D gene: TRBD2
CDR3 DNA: TGCGCCAGCAGCTTTAGGACTAGCGGAAACGAGCAGTACTTC
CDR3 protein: CASSFRTSGNEQYF

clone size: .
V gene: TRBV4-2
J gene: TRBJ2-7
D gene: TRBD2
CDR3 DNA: TGTGCCAGCAGCCAAGAGATCACTAGCGGGATGGTGGGGGAGCAGTACTTC
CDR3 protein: CASSQEITSGMVGEQYF

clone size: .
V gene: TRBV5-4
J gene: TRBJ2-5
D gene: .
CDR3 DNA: TGTGCCAGCAGCTTGGTCCTAGGCGTGGGGGAGACCCAGTACTTC
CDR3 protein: CASSLVLGVGETQYF

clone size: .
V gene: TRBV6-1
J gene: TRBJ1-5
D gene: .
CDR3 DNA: TGTGCCAGCAGTGAGAATCAGCCCCAGCATTTT
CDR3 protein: CASSENQPQHF

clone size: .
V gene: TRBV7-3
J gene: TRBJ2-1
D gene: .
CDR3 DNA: TGTGCCAGCAGCCCCCTGGGAAGCTCCTACAATGAGCAGTTCTTC
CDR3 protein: CASSPLGSSYNEQFF

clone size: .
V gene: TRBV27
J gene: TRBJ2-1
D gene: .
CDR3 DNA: TGTGCCAGCAGCAGGGGAGGCCCCTACAATGAGCAGTTCTTC
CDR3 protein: CASSRGGPYNEQFF

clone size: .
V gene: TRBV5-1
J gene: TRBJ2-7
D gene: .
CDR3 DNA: TGCGCCAGCAGCGTACAGGGATCCTCTTCCTACGAGCAGTACTTC
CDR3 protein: CASSVQGSSSYEQYF

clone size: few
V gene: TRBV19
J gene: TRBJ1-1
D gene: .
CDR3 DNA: TGTGCCAGTAGTCGTGAGGCCGATAACACTGAAGCTTTCTTT
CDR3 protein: CASSREADNTEAFF

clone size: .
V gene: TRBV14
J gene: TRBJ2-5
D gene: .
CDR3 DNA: TGTGCCAGCAGCCAAGTCGAGACTTCCCCCCTCCAAGAGACCCAGTACTTC
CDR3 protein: CASSQVETSPLQETQYF

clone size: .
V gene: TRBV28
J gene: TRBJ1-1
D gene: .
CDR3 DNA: TGTGCCAGCAGTTTGTTAGGGCAGGGAAGGACTGAAGCTTTCTTT
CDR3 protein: CASSLLGQGRTEAFF

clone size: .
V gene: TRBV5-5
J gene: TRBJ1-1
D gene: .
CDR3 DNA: TGTGCCAGCAGCTTCGACAGTACGCAGGTTACTGAAGCTTTCTTT
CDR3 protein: CASSFDSTQVTEAFF

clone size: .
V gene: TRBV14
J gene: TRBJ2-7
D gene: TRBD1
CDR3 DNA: TGTGCCAGCAGCCCGACAGGGATCGAGCAGTACTTC
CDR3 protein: CASSPTGIEQYF

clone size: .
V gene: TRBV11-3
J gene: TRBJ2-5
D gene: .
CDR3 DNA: TGTGCCAGCAGCTTAGCCCCAGGCCAAGAGACCCAGTACTTC
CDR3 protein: CASSLAPGQETQYF

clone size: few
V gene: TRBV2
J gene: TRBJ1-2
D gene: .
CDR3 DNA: TGTGCCAGCAGTGACGGGGTTAACTATGGCTACACCTTC
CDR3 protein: CASSDGVNYGYTF

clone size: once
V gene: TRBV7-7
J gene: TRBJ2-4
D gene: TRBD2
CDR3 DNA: TGTGCCAGCAGCTTAGCTTGCAGCTACGGGGGGAAAGAAAACATTCAGTACTTC
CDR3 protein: CASSLACSYGGKENIQYF

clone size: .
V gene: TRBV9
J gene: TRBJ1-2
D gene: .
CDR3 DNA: TGTGCCAGCAGCGTAGGTTCGGGTCCCACGGGCTACACCTTC
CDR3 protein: CASSVGSGPTGYTF

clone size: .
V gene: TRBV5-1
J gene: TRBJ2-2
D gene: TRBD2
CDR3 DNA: TGCGCCAGCAGCTGGCTAGCGGGAGGGAACACCGGGGAGCTGTTTTTT
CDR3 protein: CASSWLAGGNTGELFF

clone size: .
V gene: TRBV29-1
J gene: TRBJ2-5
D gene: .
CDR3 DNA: TGCAGCGTCGGGGCCAGACTACAAGAGACCCAGTACTTC
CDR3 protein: CSVGARLQETQYF

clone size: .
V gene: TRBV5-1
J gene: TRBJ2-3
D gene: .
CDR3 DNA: TGCGCCAGCAGCTTGGCCCGGCTAGGGGGGGATACGCAGTATTTT
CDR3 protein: CASSLARLGGDTQYF